This entry is about one T cell receptor (beta chain). This sample was taken from a study of blood T cell repertoires in COVID-19. Study background: The United States, Italy and Spain supplied acute and convalescent COVID-19 samples. Sample material is recorded as cDNA or gDNA derived from T cells, B-cell-depleted T cells, or PBMCs.

Source study methods: Amplifying reference gene primers gave estimates of nucleated cell counts. Method: immunoSEQ multiplex PCR; TCRdb's copy keeps in-frame clones and lacks some. V and J calls plus clone size are reproduced from that table; the DNA served to infer D and trimming. The table lists approximately 150,000 clones, about 86% of them singletons. Each participant's cohort was designated according to participant-reported clinical history. The CDR3 is 12 residues long. Germline loops: CDR1 SNHLY, CDR2 FYNNEI. The ends lost 6 bases at V and 6 bases at J; junction bases unmatched: 0. This receptor was taken from a man aged 35 to 55 with acute COVID-19. The source material was PBMCs or T cells enriched from blood (not recorded which). This sequence joins TRBV2 and TRBJ2-1, with 9 bases lining up with TRBD2. The CDR3 sequence is CASRGLANEQFF. The CDR3 DNA reads as TGTGCCAGCAGGGGACTAGCCAATGAGCAGTTCTTC.